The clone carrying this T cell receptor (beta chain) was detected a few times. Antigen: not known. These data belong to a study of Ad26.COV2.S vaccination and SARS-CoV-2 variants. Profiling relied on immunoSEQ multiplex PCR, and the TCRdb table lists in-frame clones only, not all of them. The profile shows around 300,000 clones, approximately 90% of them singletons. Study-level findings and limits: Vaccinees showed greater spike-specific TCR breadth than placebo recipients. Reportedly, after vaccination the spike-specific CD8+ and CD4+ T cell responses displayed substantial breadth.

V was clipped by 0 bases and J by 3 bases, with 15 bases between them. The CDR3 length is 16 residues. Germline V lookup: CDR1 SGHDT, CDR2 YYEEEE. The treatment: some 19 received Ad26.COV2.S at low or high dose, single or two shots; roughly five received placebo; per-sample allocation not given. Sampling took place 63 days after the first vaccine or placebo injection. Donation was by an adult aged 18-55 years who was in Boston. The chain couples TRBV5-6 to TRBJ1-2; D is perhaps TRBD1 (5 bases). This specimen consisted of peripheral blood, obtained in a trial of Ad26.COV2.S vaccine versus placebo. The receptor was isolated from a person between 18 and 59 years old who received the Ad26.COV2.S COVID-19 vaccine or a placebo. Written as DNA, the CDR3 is TGTGCCAGCAGCTTGGCGGGATGGGGCCGGGACTATGGCTACACCTTC. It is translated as CASSLAGWGRDYGYTF. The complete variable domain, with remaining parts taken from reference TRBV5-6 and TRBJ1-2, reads DAGVTQSPTHLIKTRGQQVTLRCSPKSGHDTVSWYQQALGQGPQFIFQYYEEEERQRGNFPDRFSGHQFPNYSSELNVNALLLGDSALYLCASSLAGWGRDYGYTFGSGTRLTVV.